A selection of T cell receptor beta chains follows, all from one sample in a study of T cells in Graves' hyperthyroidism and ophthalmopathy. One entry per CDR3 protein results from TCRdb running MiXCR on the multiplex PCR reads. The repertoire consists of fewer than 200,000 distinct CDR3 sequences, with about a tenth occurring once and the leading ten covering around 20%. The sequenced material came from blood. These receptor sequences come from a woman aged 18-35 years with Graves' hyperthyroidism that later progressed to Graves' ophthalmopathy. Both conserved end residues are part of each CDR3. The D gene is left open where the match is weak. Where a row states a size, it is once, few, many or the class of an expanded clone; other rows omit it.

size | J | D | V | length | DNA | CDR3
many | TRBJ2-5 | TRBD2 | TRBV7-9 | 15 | TGTGCCAGCAGCGAAACCGGGACTAGCATCGAGACCCAGTACTTC | CASSETGTSIETQYF
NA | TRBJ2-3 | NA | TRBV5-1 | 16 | TGTGCCAGCAGCTTAGGACACGACAGTAGGACAGATACGCAGTATTTT | CASSLGHDSRTDTQYF
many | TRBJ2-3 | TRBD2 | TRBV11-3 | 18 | TGTGCCAGCAGCCAAGAGCGGGGGGGCGGGGGTAGCACAGATACGCAGTATTTT | CASSQERGGGGSTDTQYF
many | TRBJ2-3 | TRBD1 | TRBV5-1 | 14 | TGCGCCAGCAGCTTCGACAGGGATACAGATACGCAGTATTTT | CASSFDRDTDTQYF
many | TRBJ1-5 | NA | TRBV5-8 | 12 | TGTGCCAGCAGCTTGTATTATCAGCCCCAGCATTTT | CASSLYYQPQHF
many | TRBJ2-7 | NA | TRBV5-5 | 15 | TGTGCCAGCAGCTTGGGGGGCTCAAGCTCCTACGAGCAGTACTTC | CASSLGGSSSYEQYF
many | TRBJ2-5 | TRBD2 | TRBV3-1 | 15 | TGTGCCAGCAGCTCTACATGGGCGGGGGATGTGACCCAGTACTTC | CASSSTWAGDVTQYF
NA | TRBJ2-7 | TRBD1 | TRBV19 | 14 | TGTGCCAGTAGGGCGGGACAGGGTGCCTACGAGCAGTACTTC | CASRAGQGAYEQYF
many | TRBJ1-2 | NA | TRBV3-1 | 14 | TGTGCCAGCAGCAGACACAGGGATAACTATGGCTACACCTTC | CASSRHRDNYGYTF
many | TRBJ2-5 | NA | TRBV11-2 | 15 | TGTGCCAGCAGCTTTCATTTAGGGCCAGGAGAGACCCAGTACTTC | CASSFHLGPGETQYF
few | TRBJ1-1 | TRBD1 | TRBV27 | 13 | TGTGCCAATAAATTTGACAGGGGCGTTGAAGCTTTCTTT | CANKFDRGVEAFF
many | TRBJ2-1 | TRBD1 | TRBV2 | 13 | TGTGCCAGCAGGACAGGGATTAAAGATGAGCAGTTCTTC | CASRTGIKDEQFF
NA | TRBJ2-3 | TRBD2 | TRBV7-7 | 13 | TGTGCCAGCAGCGCCCGGGGAGGGGATACGCAGTATTTT | CASSARGGDTQYF
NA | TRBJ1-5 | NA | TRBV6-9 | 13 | TGTGCCAGCAGTTACCAGGACAGCCGGCCCCAGCATTTT | CASSYQDSRPQHF
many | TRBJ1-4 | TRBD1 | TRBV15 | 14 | TGTGCCACCAGTCACGACAGGGTGGGCGAAAAACTGTTTTTT | CATSHDRVGEKLFF
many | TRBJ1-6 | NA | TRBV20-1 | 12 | TGCAGTGCTAGAGACGGCGCTCAGGCCCTCCACTTT | CSARDGAQALHF
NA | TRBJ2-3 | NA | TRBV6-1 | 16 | TGTGCCAGCAGTGAATTCCGCCGAAGTAGCACAGATACGCAGTATTTT | CASSEFRRSSTDTQYF
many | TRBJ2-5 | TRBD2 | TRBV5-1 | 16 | TGCGCCAGCAGCGCGGGACTAGCGGGAATGGTGGAGACCCAGTACTTC | CASSAGLAGMVETQYF
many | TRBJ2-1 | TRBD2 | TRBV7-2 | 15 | TGTGCCAGCAGCTTAGAGAGCGGGAGGGGGCGTGAGCAGTTCTTC | CASSLESGRGREQFF
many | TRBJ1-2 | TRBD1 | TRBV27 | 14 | TGTGCCAGCAGGAGTTTAGGGGGCAACTATGGCTACACCTTC | CASRSLGGNYGYTF
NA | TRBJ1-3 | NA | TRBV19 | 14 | TGTGCCAGTAGGGCAGGGTCTGCTGGAAACACCATATATTTT | CASRAGSAGNTIYF
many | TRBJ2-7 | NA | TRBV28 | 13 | TGTGCCAGCAGTTTTTACGGGGCCTACGAGCAGTACTTC | CASSFYGAYEQYF
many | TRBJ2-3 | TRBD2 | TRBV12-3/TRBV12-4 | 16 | TGTGCCAGCAGTTCCCGCTCGGCGGGAGGTGCAGATACGCAGTATTTT | CASSSRSAGGADTQYF
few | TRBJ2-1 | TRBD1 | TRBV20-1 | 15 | TGCAGTGCAACTCGGCCCGGGACAGGGGCAAATGAGCAGTTCTTC | CSATRPGTGANEQFF
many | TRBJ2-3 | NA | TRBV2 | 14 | TGTGCCAGCGATCTCCCGGGAAGCACAGATACGCAGTATTTT | CASDLPGSTDTQYF
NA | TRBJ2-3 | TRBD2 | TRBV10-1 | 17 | TGCGCCGAGATCCAACCCGCGGCGGGGGGGCCTGGGGATACGCAGTATTTT | CAEIQPAAGGPGDTQYF
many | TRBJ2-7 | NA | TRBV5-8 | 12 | TGTGCCAGCACCACCCCCCCCTACGAGCAGTACTTC | CASTTPPYEQYF
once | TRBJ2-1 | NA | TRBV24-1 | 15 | TGTGCCACCAGACCTTCCGGGACAATTCAAATGGAGCAGTTCTTC | CATRPSGTIQMEQFF
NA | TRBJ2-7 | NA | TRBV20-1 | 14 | TGCAGTGCTATGACGGACTATGACCCCTACGAGCAGTACTTC | CSAMTDYDPYEQYF
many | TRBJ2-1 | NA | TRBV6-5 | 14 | TGTGCCAGCAGTTACTCCGGACAGTGGAATGAGCAGTTCTTC | CASSYSGQWNEQFF
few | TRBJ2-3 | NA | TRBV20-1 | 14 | TGCAGTGCTAGCTTGAGTGCTAGCACAGATACGCAGTATTTT | CSASLSASTDTQYF
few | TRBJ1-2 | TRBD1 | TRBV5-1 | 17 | TGCGCCAGCAGCCCTAGGACAGGGAATATAATGGACTATGGCTACACCTTC | CASSPRTGNIMDYGYTF
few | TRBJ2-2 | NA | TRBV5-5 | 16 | TGTGCCAGCAGCTTGACTCCGGGGTGGAGTGGCGGGGAGCTGTTTTTT | CASSLTPGWSGGELFF
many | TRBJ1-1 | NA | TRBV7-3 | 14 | TGTGCCAGCAGCTTAGGGGACATGAACACTGAAGCTTTCTTT | CASSLGDMNTEAFF
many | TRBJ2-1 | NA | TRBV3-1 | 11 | TGTGCCAGCAGCCTCTGGAATGAGCAGTTCTTC | CASSLWNEQFF
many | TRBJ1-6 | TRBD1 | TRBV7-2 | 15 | TGTGCCAGCAGCTCCTCGACAGGGGGCAACTCACCCCTCCACTTT | CASSSSTGGNSPLHF
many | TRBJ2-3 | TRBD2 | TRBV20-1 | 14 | TGCAGTGCTATGGCTAGCGGGGTCACAGATACGCAGTATTTT | CSAMASGVTDTQYF
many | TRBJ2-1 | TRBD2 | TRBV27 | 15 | TGTGCCAGCAGGCTGACTAGCGGGGGGGGTTCTGAGCAGTTCTTC | CASRLTSGGGSEQFF
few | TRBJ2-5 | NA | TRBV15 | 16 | TGTGCCACCAGCAGGGGTCAGGGGGGAATACAAGAGACCCAGTACTTC | CATSRGQGGIQETQYF
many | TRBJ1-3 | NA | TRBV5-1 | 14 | TGCGCCAGCAGCTTAGAAGGGTCTGGAAACACCATATATTTT | CASSLEGSGNTIYF
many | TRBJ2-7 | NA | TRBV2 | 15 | TGTGCCAGCAGTGAAGCGCACGGCAGAACCTACGAGCAGTACTTC | CASSEAHGRTYEQYF
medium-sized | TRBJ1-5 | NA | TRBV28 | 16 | TGTGCCAGCAGTTTCGGGACACCAGGGGTGGGTCAGCCCCAGCATTTT | CASSFGTPGVGQPQHF
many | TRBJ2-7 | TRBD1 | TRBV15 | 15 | TGTGCCACCAGCAGAGTAACAGGGGGAGCCTACGAGCAGTACTTC | CATSRVTGGAYEQYF
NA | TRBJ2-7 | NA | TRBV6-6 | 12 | TGTGCCAGCAGTTACCCCCGGGGGGAGCAGTACTTC | CASSYPRGEQYF
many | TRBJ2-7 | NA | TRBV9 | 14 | TGTGCCAGCAGCGTAGAAGCAGGGACCTACGAGCAGTACTTC | CASSVEAGTYEQYF
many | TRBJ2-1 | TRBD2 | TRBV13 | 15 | TGTGCCAGCAGCTTGGAGCGGGGTTCCTACAATGAGCAGTTCTTC | CASSLERGSYNEQFF
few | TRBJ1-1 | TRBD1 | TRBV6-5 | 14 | TGTGCCAGCAGTTACGCAGGGGGGGAAACTGAAGCTTTCTTT | CASSYAGGETEAFF
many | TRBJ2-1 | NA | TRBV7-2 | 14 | TGTGCCAGCAGCTTAGGATCGACTAGGAATGAGCAGTTCTTC | CASSLGSTRNEQFF
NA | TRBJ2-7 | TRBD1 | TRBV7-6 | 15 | TGTGCCAGCAGCATAACCGGGACAGGGTCGGACGAGCAGTACTTC | CASSITGTGSDEQYF
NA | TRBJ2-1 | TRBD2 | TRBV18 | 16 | TGTGCCAGCTCACCAACGACTAGCGGGAGATCCAATGAGCAGTTCTTC | CASSPTTSGRSNEQFF
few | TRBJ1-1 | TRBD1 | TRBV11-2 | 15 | TGTGCCAGCAGCTTATTTAGGACAGGGGGACGAGAAGCTTTCTTT | CASSLFRTGGREAFF